What follows are 24 T cell receptor beta chains derived from one specimen sequenced in a study of T cell responses to AZD1222 COVID-19 vaccine. Some clones are missing from TCRdb's copy, which holds only in-frame ones; the method was immunoSEQ multiplex PCR. The sample yields around 150,000 clones, roughly 89% seen once. Sample: peripheral blood, taken 28 days after the second dose of the MenACWY control vaccine. Receptors were obtained from an adult who received the MenACWY meningococcal vaccine as a control.

The gene calls are TRBV28 and TRBJ1-6, with D perhaps matching TRBD1 (5 bases). Germline CDR1 reads MDHEN; CDR2 reads SYDVKM. This CDR3 contains 17 residues. With 6 bases removed from V and 0 bases from J, the gap between germline ends came to 15 bases. The CDR3 loop is CASRRGLPDSYNSPLHF. The CDR3 region has the DNA TGTGCCAGCAGACGGGGACTCCCAGACTCCTATAATTCACCCCTCCACTTT.

The V and J genes are TRBV11-1 and TRBJ2-7; D is undetermined. Per the germline V gene, CDR1 is SGHAT and CDR2 is FQDESV (reference sequence). This CDR3 comprises 15 residues. V lost 1 base, J lost 4 bases, and 14 bases lay in between. The CDR3 coding sequence is TGTGCCAGCAGCTTAGAGGCCCGATGGGAATACGAGCAGTACTTC. Amino acid sequence: CASSLEARWEYEQYF.

This rearrangement joins TRBV5-1 to TRBJ2-5; tentatively, D is TRBD1 or TRBD2 (5 bases each). Germline V gives CDR1 SGHRS, CDR2 YFSETQ. CDR3 length equals 14 residues. The V end was cut by 4 bases, the J end by 3 bases, with 13 bases between. Here the CDR3 reads CASSLRDAKETQYF. The CDR3 nucleotides read TGCGCCAGCAGCCTCCGGGACGCCAAAGAGACCCAGTACTTC.

The chain employs TRBV9 and TRBJ2-4; D gene ambiguous. Germline lookup yields CDR1 SGDLS and CDR2 YYNGEE. The CDR3 length is 13 residues. V was pared by 0 bases and J by 6 bases, with 7 bases between. This chain's CDR3 is CASSVGGSNIQYF. Here the CDR3 DNA reads TGTGCCAGCAGCGTAGGTGGCTCAAACATTCAGTACTTC.

The CDR3 protein is CASSYWTGVGADTQYF. As DNA, the CDR3 is TGTGCCAGCAGTTACTGGACCGGCGTGGGGGCAGATACGCAGTATTTT. The rearrangement uses TRBV6-2 or TRBV6-3 and TRBJ2-3; D possibly uses TRBD1 or TRBD2 (5 bases each). CDR1 is MNHEY and CDR2 is SVGEGT in the germline V gene. This CDR3 is built from 16 residues. The germline V and J ends were trimmed by 1 base and 4 bases, with 15 bases remaining between them.

This chain uses TRBV7-6 with TRBJ2-1; D is undetermined. Trimming stripped 2 bases from V and 2 bases from J, with 10 bases between. In germline, CDR1 is SGHVS, CDR2 FNYEAQ. The CDR3 covers 15 residues. This CDR3 is CASSLSPNAYNEQFF. The CDR3 DNA sequence: TGTGCCAGCAGCTTAAGCCCCAATGCCTACAATGAGCAGTTCTTC.

The chain is built from TRBV6-6 and TRBJ1-1, with D perhaps TRBD1 (5 bases). V was trimmed by 7 bases and J by 1 base, leaving 13 bases between them. The CDR3 runs 14 residues. CDR1 MNHNY and CDR2 SVGAGI come from the germline V gene (reference sequence). The CDR3 loop is CASTEGPGNTEAFF. The CDR3 coding sequence is TGTGCCAGCACCGAGGGACCGGGGAACACTGAAGCTTTCTTT.

The chain joins TRBV28 to TRBJ2-3, with 12 bases aligning to TRBD2. V lost 4 bases, J lost 4 bases, and 3 bases stayed unmatched. The CDR3 has 15 amino acids. Germline V gives CDR1 MDHEN, CDR2 SYDVKM. The CDR3 bases are TGTGCCAGCAGTTCTCTAGCGGGAGGGTCAGATACGCAGTATTTT. Translation: CASSSLAGGSDTQYF.

This clone was seen just once. J is TRBJ1-1 and V is TRBV28; 9 bases are shared with TRBD1. This CDR3 contains 13 residues. J gave up 9 bases and V 6 bases, and 8 bases lay outside the gene matches. In germline, CDR1 is MDHEN, CDR2 SYDVKM. CDR3 residues: CASRTGGDGQAFF. DNA of the CDR3: TGTGCCAGCAGGACAGGGGGAGATGGTCAAGCTTTCTTT.

The chain joins TRBV25-1 to TRBJ1-4, with no clear D. The germline CDR1 and CDR2 sequences are MGHDK and SYGVNS. The V and J ends lost 5 bases and 7 bases respectively, with 8 bases between them. The CDR3 runs to 12 residues. This chain's CDR3 is CASSRGREKLFF. The CDR3 DNA follows: TGTGCCAGCAGTCGGGGTCGTGAAAAACTGTTTTTT.

The chain employs TRBV24-1 and TRBJ2-3; D is unresolved. The CDR3 spans 11 residues. The V gene's germline CDR1 is KGHDR and CDR2 SFDVKD. Trimming removed 10 bases from V and 2 bases from J, with 6 bases in between. The CDR3 sequence: CATEYTDTQYF. The CDR3 nucleotides read TGTGCCACGGAATACACAGATACGCAGTATTTT.

This clone was counted once. CDR3 nucleotides: TGTGCCAGCTCACAAGGCCCAGGGGGTGAAAAACTGTTTTTT. Protein: CASSQGPGGEKLFF. The chain combines TRBV18 with TRBJ1-4; 7 nucleotides line up with TRBD1. This CDR3 is 14 amino acids long. V shed 4 bases, J shed 7 bases, and the junction held 6 bases outside the gene matches. Germline V CDR1 and CDR2: KGHSH, LQKENI.

This chain links TRBV19 with TRBJ2-1; no clear D. V gave up 6 bases and J gave up 6 bases, with 9 bases separating them. CDR3 size: 12 residues. CDR1 and CDR2 from the germline V gene are LNHDA and SQIVND (reference sequence). As DNA, the CDR3 is TGTGCCAGTAGACGGGTGGGCAATGAGCAGTTCTTC. This translates into CASRRVGNEQFF.

The V call is TRBV19, the J call TRBJ2-6, with D uncertain. Germline CDR1 and CDR2: LNHDA and SQIVND (reference sequence). The V and J ends lost 8 bases and 4 bases respectively, with 6 bases between them. CDR3 length equals 12 residues. In nucleotides, the CDR3 is TGTGCCAGTCGTGGCGGGGCCAACGTCCTGACTTTC. Protein product: CASRGGANVLTF.

This clone was detected once. The genes are TRBV29-1 and TRBJ2-4; 7 nucleotides match TRBD1. The length of the CDR3 is 14 residues. Trimming took 4 bases from V and 4 from J; bases not matched to a gene: 7. Germline-derived CDR1 and CDR2 are SQVTM and ANQGSEA. Written as DNA, the CDR3 is TGCAGCGTTGGGACGGGACAGTTAAAAAACATTCAGTACTTC. It specifies CSVGTGQLKNIQYF. Using reference TRBV29-1 and TRBJ2-4 for the parts outside the CDR3, the full variable domain is SAVISQKPSRDICQRGTSLTIQCQVDSQVTMMFWYRQQPGQSLTLIATANQGSEATYESGFVIDKFPISRPNLTFSTLTVSNMSPEDSSIYLCSVGTGQLKNIQYFGAGTRLSVL.

Turning to this clone: Germline is not matched at one junction end, which may reflect a read error. The chain carries TRBV15 and TRBJ1-4; no clear D gene. Germline V gives CDR1 LNHNV, CDR2 YYDKDF (reference sequence). This CDR3 spans 16 amino acids. This CDR3 is CATSSPLDVTSENLFF. The CDR3 bases are TGTGCCACCAGCTCCCCCCTGGACGTTACCTCTGAAAATCTGTTTTTT.

The chain has TRBV6-5 and TRBJ1-1, with D hard to call. With 6 bases removed from V and 11 bases from J, the gap between germline ends came to 16 bases. CDR3 length equals 12 residues. CDR1 and CDR2 (germline): MNHEY, SVGAGI. CDR3 nucleotide sequence: TGTGCCAGCAGCAAAACTGGAAGTGGGGCTTTCTTT. Translated: CASSKTGSGAFF.

The CDR3 DNA is TGTGCCAGCAGCAAAGCTGCAGGGGTTGGGGCAGATACGCAGTATTTT. Residues: CASSKAAGVGADTQYF. This chain joins TRBV5-4 and TRBJ2-3; D might be TRBD1 (6 bases). The CDR3 has 16 residues. The ends were cut back, 4 bases at V and 4 bases at J, with 19 bases in the middle. Germline CDR1 SGHNT, CDR2 YYREEE (reference sequence).

This clone was counted a single time. This sequence joins TRBV20-1 and TRBJ2-6; 7 bases are shared with TRBD1. Germline CDR1 reads DFQATT; CDR2 reads SNEGSKA (reference sequence). The CDR3 is 16 residues long. V shed 6 bases and J 0 bases; nucleotides not matched to a gene: 8. The CDR3 nucleotides read TGCAGTGCAAGTCAGGGACAGCCCTCTGGGGCCAACGTCCTGACTTTC. As protein: CSASQGQPSGANVLTF.

In DNA, the CDR3 is TGTGCCAGCAGCTTAGCGGGGCGGGGCTCGGGGCAGCCCCAGCATTTT. This translates into CASSLAGRGSGQPQHF. J is TRBJ1-5 and V is TRBV7-2, with a weak D call TRBD1 (5 bases). CDR3 size: 16 residues. Per germline, CDR1 SGHTA and CDR2 FQGNSA. Trimming removed 0 bases at V and 7 bases at J, with 16 bases between. The whole variable domain, filled in from reference TRBV7-2 and TRBJ1-5, reads GAGVSQSPSNKVTEKGKDVELRCDPISGHTALYWYRQSLGQGLEFLIYFQGNSAPDKSGLPSDRFSAERTGGSVSTLTIQRTQQEDSAVYLCASSLAGRGSGQPQHFGDGTRLSIL.

This chain links TRBV5-1 with TRBJ2-3; 14 nucleotides agree with TRBD2. In germline, CDR1 is SGHRS, CDR2 YFSETQ. The CDR3 length is 17 residues. With V trimmed by 7 bases and J by 3 bases, 10 bases remained unmatched. CDR3 region: CASSTGTSGSGTDTQYF. CDR3 DNA sequence: TGCGCCAGCTCAACCGGGACTAGCGGGAGCGGGACAGATACGCAGTATTTT. The full variable domain, its missing parts supplied by reference TRBV5-1 and TRBJ2-3, is KAGVTQTPRYLIKTRGQQVTLSCSPISGHRSVSWYQQTPGQGLQFLFEYFSETQRNKGNFPGRFSGRQFSNSRSEMNVSTLELGDSALYLCASSTGTSGSGTDTQYFGPGTRLTVL.

This chain joins TRBV5-6 and TRBJ2-2; no clear D. V was clipped by 0 bases and J by 5 bases, with 11 bases between them. CDR3 size: 15 residues. Germline V gene sequence: CDR1 SGHDT, CDR2 YYEEEE. CDR3 sequence reads: CASSLGTLRTGELFF. CDR3 DNA sequence: TGTGCCAGCAGCTTGGGAACCTTAAGGACCGGGGAGCTGTTTTTT. Full variable domain (outside the CDR3, taken from reference TRBV5-6 and TRBJ2-2): DAGVTQSPTHLIKTRGQQVTLRCSPKSGHDTVSWYQQALGQGPQFIFQYYEEEERQRGNFPDRFSGHQFPNYSSELNVNALLLGDSALYLCASSLGTLRTGELFFGEGSRLTVL.

The chain uses TRBV19 and TRBJ2-3; 10 nucleotides align to TRBD1. The V segment lost 4 bases and the J segment 2 bases; nucleotides outside the gene matches: 6. This CDR3 comprises 16 residues. From germline, CDR1 is LNHDA and CDR2 SQIVND (reference sequence). CDR3 DNA sequence: TGTGCCAGTAGTACCACCGGGACAGGGGTCACAGATACGCAGTATTTT. As protein: CASSTTGTGVTDTQYF.

The gene calls are TRBV19 and TRBJ1-5; 7 bases are shared with TRBD1. The CDR3 runs to 16 residues. J lost 3 bases, V lost 1 base, and 6 bases had no gene match. In germline, CDR1 is LNHDA, CDR2 SQIVND (reference sequence). The DNA of the CDR3 is TGTGCCAGTAGTATAGCCCTTGACAGGGTCAATCAGCCCCAGCATTTT. Amino acids: CASSIALDRVNQPQHF.